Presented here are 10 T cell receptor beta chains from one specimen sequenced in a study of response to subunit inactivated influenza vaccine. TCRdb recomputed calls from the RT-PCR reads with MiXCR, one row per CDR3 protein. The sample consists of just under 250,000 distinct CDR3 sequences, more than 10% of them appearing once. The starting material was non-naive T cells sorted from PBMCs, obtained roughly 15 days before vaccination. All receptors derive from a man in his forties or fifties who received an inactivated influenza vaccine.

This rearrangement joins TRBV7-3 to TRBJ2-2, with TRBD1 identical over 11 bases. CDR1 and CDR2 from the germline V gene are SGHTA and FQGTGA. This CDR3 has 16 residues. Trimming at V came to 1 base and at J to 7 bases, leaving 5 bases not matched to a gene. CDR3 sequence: CASSLNGQGAGGELFF. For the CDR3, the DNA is TGTGCCAGCAGCTTAAATGGACAGGGGGCTGGCGGGGAGCTGTTTTTT.

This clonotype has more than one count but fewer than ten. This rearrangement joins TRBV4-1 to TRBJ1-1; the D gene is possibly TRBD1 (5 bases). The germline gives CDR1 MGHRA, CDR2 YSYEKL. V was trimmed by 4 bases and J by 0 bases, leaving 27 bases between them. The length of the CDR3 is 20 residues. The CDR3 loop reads CASSPRHGSGRATLNTEAFF. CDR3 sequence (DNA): TGCGCCAGCAGCCCCCGGCACGGGTCTGGCAGGGCCACCCTGAACACTGAAGCTTTCTTT.

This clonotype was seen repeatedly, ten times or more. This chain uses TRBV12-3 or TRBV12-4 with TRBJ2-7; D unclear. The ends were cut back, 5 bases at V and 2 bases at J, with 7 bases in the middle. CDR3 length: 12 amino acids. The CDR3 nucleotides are TGTGCCAGCAGTCGTATTGCCTACGAGCAGTACTTC. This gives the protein CASSRIAYEQYF.

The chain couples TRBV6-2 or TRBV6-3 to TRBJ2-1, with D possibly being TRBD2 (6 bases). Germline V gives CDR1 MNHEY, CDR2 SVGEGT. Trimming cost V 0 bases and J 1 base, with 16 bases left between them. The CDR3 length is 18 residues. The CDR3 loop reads CASSYSRNRGFSYNEQFF. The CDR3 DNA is TGTGCCAGCAGTTACTCGAGGAATCGGGGGTTTTCCTACAATGAGCAGTTCTTC.

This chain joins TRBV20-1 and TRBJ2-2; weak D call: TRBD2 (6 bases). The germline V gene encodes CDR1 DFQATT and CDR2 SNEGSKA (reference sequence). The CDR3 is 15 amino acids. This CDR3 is CTAAGLGAHTGELFF. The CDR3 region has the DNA TGCACTGCAGCGGGCCTCGGGGCCCACACCGGGGAGCTGTTTTTT.

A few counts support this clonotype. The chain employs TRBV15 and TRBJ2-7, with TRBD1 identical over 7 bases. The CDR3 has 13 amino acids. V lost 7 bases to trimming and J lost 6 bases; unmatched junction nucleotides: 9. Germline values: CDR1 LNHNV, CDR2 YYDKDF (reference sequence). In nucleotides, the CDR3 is TGTGCCACCACCCGACAGGGAGTTAGCGAGCAGTACTTC. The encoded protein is CATTRQGVSEQYF.

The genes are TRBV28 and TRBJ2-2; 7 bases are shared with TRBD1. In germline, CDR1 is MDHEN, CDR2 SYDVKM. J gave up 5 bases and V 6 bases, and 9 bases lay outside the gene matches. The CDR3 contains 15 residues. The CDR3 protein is CASRKTGLITGELFF. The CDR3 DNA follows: TGTGCCAGCAGAAAGACAGGGTTGATTACCGGGGAGCTGTTTTTT.

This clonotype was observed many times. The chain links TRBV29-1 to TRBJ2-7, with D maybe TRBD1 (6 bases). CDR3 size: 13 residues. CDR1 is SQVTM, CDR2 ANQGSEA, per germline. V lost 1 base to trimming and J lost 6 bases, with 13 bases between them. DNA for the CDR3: TGCAGCGTTGAAGCGACAGGTCTCGGCGAGCAGTACTTC. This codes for CSVEATGLGEQYF.

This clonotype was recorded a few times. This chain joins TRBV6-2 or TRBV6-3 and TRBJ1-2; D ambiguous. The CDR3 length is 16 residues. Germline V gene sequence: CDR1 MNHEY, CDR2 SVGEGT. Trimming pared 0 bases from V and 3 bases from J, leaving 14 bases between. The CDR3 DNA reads TGTGCCAGCAGTTACTCGATTGGTCAGTTGGACTATGGCTACACCTTC. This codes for CASSYSIGQLDYGYTF.

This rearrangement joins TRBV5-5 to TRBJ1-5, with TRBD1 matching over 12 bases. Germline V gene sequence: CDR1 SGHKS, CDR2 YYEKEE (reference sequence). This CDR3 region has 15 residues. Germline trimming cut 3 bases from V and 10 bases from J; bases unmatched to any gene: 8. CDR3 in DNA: TGTGCCAGCAGCTGGGGACAGGGGGCTGGTCACCCCCAGCATTTT. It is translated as CASSWGQGAGHPQHF.